This TCR beta chain was sequenced for a study of blood T cell repertoires in COVID-19. Study as a whole: Samples of COVID-19 (acute and convalescent) were obtained from the United States, Italy and Spain.

Individuals aged 18 to 89 years were recruited from approximately 22 US areas. V dropped 5 bases and J dropped 1; count of bases not matched to a gene: 10. The CDR3 consists of 16 residues. CDR1 and CDR2 from the germline V gene are MNHEY and SMNVEV (reference sequence). Some clones are missing from TCRdb's copy, which holds only in-frame ones; the method was immunoSEQ multiplex PCR. The data show approximately 200,000 clones, less than 90% seen once. The sample consisted of PBMCs or T cells enriched from blood (not recorded which). This chain connects TRBV27 to TRBJ2-7, with 8 bases that match TRBD2. The sequence was collected from a woman in her twenties or thirties who had been exposed to COVID-19. The CDR3 nucleotides read TGTGCCAGCAGTCCAGCAGCGGGGGAGGTTTCCTACGAGCAGTACTTC. Translating it yields CASSPAAGEVSYEQYF.